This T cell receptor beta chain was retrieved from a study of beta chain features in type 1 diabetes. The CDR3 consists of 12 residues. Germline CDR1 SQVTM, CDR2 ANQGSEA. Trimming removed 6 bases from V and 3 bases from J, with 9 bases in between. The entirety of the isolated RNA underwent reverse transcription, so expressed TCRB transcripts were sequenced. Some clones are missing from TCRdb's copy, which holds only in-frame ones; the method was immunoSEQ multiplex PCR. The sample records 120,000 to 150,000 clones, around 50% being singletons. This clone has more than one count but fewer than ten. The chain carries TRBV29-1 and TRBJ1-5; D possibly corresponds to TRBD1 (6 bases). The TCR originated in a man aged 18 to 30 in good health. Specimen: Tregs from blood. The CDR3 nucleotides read TGCAGCGTGCAGGGGTTCAATCAGCCCCAGCATTTT. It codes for CSVQGFNQPQHF.